The clone carrying this T cell receptor beta chain was counted ten times or more. The data were taken from a study of CD8 T cells in ankylosing spondylitis. V was shortened by 6 bases and J by 2 bases, with 8 bases between the two germline ends. This CDR3 region has 12 residues. TCRdb re-derived calls from the 5' RACE reads in MiXCR, one entry per CDR3 protein. This sample has 200,000 or so distinct CDR3 sequences, with 13% found just once. The clonotype was recovered from a female donor with ankylosing spondylitis or in good health (not recorded which). This chain joins TRBV12-3 or TRBV12-4 and TRBJ2-7, with D uncertain. Material: blood, either unsorted or a sorted T cell fraction (not recorded which). The CDR3 spells CASSSDAYEQYF. CDR3 bases: TGTGCCAGCAGCAGTGACGCCTACGAGCAGTACTTC.